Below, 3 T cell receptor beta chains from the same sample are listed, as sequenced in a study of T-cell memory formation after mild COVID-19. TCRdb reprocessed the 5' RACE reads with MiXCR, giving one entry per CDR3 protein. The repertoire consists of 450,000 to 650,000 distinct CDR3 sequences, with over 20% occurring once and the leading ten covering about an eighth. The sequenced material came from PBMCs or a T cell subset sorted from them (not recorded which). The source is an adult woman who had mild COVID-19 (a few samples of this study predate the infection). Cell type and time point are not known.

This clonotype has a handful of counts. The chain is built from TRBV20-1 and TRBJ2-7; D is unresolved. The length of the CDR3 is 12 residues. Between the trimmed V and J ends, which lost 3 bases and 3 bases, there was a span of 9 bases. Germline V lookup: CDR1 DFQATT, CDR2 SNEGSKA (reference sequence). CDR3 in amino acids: CSASATFYEQYF. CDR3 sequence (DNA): TGCAGTGCTAGCGCGACTTTCTACGAGCAGTACTTC.

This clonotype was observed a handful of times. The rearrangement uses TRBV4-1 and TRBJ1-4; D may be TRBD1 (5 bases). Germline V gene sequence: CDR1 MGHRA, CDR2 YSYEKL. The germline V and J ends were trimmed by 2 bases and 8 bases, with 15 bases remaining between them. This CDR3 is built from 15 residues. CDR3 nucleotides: TGCGCCAGCAGCCAACCGGGGCGTCGCTGGGAAAAACTGTTTTTT. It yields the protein CASSQPGRRWEKLFF.

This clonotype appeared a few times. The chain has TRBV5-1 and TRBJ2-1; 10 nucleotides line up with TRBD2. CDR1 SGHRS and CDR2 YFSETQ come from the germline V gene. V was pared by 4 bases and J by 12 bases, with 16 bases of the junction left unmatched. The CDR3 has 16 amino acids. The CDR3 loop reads CASSGGTSATGERQFF. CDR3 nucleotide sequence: TGCGCCAGCAGCGGGGGGACTAGCGCCACAGGGGAGCGGCAGTTCTTC. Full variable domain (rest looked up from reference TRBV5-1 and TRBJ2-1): KAGVTQTPRYLIKTRGQQVTLSCSPISGHRSVSWYQQTPGQGLQFLFEYFSETQRNKGNFPGRFSGRQFSNSRSEMNVSTLELGDSALYLCASSGGTSATGERQFFGPGTRLTVL.